This is a list of T cell receptor beta chains from one sample in a study of vaccination and CD4 T cells after COVID-19. Each CDR3 protein gets one entry after TCRdb re-called the PCR reads with MiXCR. This repertoire shows approximately 9,600 distinct CDR3 sequences, under 55% found once; its top ten account for around 11%. Antigen specificity for these receptors is unknown. Sequenced material: CD4+ T cells from blood, cultured in vitro. These receptors were taken from a human donor in good health. Each CDR3 is given with its conserved first and last residue. Fields, in order: clone size, D gene, V gene, J gene, CDR3 DNA, CDR3 protein. The D gene is left open where the match is weak. Size is omitted from some rows. Given values are once, few, many or a class for expanded clones.

few	-	TRBV7-2	TRBJ2-3	TGTGCCAGCAGCTCTGGACCGGGTTCGACAGATACGCAGTATTTT	CASSSGPGSTDTQYF
-	TRBD1	TRBV20-1	TRBJ1-1	TGCAGTGCTAGCAGGGGGATGAACACTGAAGCTTTCTTT	CSASRGMNTEAFF
-	-	TRBV28	TRBJ2-3	TGTGCCAGCAAGATTGGCGGTACTAGCACAGATACGCAGTATTTT	CASKIGGTSTDTQYF
-	-	TRBV28	TRBJ1-2	TGTGCCAGCAGTTTAGATCCGATGAGTGGCTACACCTTC	CASSLDPMSGYTF
-	TRBD1	TRBV28	TRBJ1-2	TGTGCCAGCACTACCGGACAGGGCCTCTATGGCTACACCTTC	CASTTGQGLYGYTF
-	-	TRBV18	TRBJ1-1	TGTGCCAGCTCCCAAAACAGGGACACTGAAGCTTTCTTT	CASSQNRDTEAFF
-	TRBD1	TRBV27	TRBJ1-1	TGTGCCAGCAGCCCAGGACAGGGTAACACTGAAGCTTTCTTT	CASSPGQGNTEAFF
once	TRBD2	TRBV29-1	TRBJ2-5	TGCAGCGTCACCCCTAGCGGGAGGCGGAAAGAGACCCAGTACTTC	CSVTPSGRRKETQYF
-	-	TRBV2	TRBJ1-3	TGTGCCAGCAGTGAGAGGCCGCTAAGCTCTGGAAACACCATATATTTT	CASSERPLSSGNTIYF
few	TRBD1	TRBV14	TRBJ1-6	TGTGCCAGCAGCCTAAGGACAGGGGGGAATTCACCCCTCCACTTT	CASSLRTGGNSPLHF
few	-	TRBV28	TRBJ2-1	TGTGCCAGCACCCAGGGGCCTTTAAACAATGAGCAGTTCTTC	CASTQGPLNNEQFF
-	-	TRBV7-3	TRBJ2-1	TGTGCCAGCAGCTTAGGGCCTTACAATGAGCAGTTCTTC	CASSLGPYNEQFF
-	-	TRBV4-1	TRBJ1-1	TGCGCCAGCAGCCAAGGTCCGATTCAGAACACTGAAGCTTTCTTT	CASSQGPIQNTEAFF
few	-	TRBV20-1	TRBJ1-5	TGCAGTGCTAGAGTACGGGTTCGGGGCAATCAGCCCCAGCATTTT	CSARVRVRGNQPQHF
few	TRBD2	TRBV7-7	TRBJ2-5	TGTGCTAGCAGCCACGGGACTAGCATCAAAGAGACCCAGTACTTC	CASSHGTSIKETQYF
-	TRBD1	TRBV19	TRBJ1-1	TGTGCCAGTAGTCAAAGTTCGGCAGGGGGTCGGACTGAAGCTTTCTTT	CASSQSSAGGRTEAFF
-	TRBD1	TRBV24-1	TRBJ1-3	TGTGCCACCAGTGATACCCGACAGGGTGGAAACACCATATATTTT	CATSDTRQGGNTIYF
-	-	TRBV20-1	TRBJ1-1	TGCAGTGCTAGAAGGGATATGAACACTGAAGCTTTCTTT	CSARRDMNTEAFF
few	-	TRBV6-5	TRBJ2-2	TGTGCCAGCAGTTACTCGGCGGGGACCGGGGAGCTGTTTTTT	CASSYSAGTGELFF
few	TRBD1	TRBV28	TRBJ1-3	TGTGCCAGCAGTTCCTGGGGGGGGCGACAGGGGGCTGACACCATATATTTT	CASSSWGGRQGADTIYF
-	TRBD1	TRBV5-1	TRBJ2-3	TGCGCCAGCACCCTAGGGGACAGCCGCACAGATACGCAGTATTTT	CASTLGDSRTDTQYF
-	-	TRBV5-1	TRBJ2-7	TGCGCCAGCAGCTTGGCGGACCCGTCCTACGAGCAGTACTTC	CASSLADPSYEQYF
-	-	TRBV10-3	TRBJ2-2	TGTGCCATCAGTGAGACAGGTCCCGGGGAGCTGTTTTTT	CAISETGPGELFF
-	-	TRBV4-2	TRBJ2-7	TGTGCCAGCAGCCAAGAAAGAAGCTACGAGCAGTACTTC	CASSQERSYEQYF
large	-	TRBV5-1	TRBJ1-1	TGCGCCAGCAGCTTTGACAGACAAGAAGCTTTCTTT	CASSFDRQEAFF
-	-	TRBV11-2	TRBJ2-1	TGTGCCAGCAGCTTAGGGCTACCACCTTACAATGAGCAGTTCTTC	CASSLGLPPYNEQFF
once	TRBD1	TRBV5-1	TRBJ2-5	TGCGCCAGCAGCTGGGGACAGGGAATCGTGAAGACCCAGTACTTC	CASSWGQGIVKTQYF
few	TRBD1	TRBV5-6	TRBJ2-7	TGTGCCAGCAGCGGGGACAGGGGGTACGAGCAGTACTTC	CASSGDRGYEQYF